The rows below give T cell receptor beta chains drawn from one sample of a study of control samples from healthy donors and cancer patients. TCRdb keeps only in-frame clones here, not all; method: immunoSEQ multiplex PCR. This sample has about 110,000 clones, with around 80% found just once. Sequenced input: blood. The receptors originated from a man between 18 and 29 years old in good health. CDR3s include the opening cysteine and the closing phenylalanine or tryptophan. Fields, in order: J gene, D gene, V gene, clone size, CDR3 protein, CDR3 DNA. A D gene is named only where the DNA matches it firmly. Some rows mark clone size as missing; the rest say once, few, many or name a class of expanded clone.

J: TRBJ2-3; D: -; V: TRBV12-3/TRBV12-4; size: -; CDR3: CASRLQSTDTQYF; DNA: TGTGCCAGCAGGTTACAATCAACAGATACGCAGTATTTT
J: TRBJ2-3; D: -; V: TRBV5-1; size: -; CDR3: CASSLGDVRYTDTQYF; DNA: TGCGCCAGCAGCTTGGGGGACGTACGGTACACAGATACGCAGTATTTT
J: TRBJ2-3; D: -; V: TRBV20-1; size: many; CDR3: CSATTDTQYF; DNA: TGCAGTGCCACGACAGATACGCAGTATTTT
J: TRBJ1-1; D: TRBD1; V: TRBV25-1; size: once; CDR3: CASGRTGGEAFF; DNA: TGTGCCAGCGGTAGGACAGGGGGTGAAGCTTTCTTT
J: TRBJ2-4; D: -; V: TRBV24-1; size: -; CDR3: CATSEWGDIQYF; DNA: TGTGCCACCAGTGAATGGGGTGACATTCAGTACTTC
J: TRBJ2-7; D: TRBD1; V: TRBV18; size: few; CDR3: CASSRQGQGAMEQYF; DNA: TGTGCCAGCTCACGCCAAGGCCAGGGGGCGATGGAGCAGTACTTC
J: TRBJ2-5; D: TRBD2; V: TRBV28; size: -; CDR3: CASSLLAGHGETQYF; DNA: TGTGCCAGCAGTTTACTAGCGGGACACGGGGAGACCCAGTACTTC
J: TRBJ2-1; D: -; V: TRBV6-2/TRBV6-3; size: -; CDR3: CASSYSSYNEQFF; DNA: TGTGCCAGCAGTTACTCTAGTTACAATGAGCAGTTCTTC
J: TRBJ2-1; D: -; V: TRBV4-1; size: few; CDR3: CASSLSAQAAYNEQFF; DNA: TGCGCCAGCAGCCTCTCAGCCCAAGCGGCCTACAATGAGCAGTTCTTC
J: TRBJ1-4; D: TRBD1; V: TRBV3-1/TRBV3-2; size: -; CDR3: CASSRDPWTGPNEKLFF; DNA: TGTGCCAGCAGCCGAGACCCTTGGACAGGTCCTAATGAAAAACTGTTTTTT
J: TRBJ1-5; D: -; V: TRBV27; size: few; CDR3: CASSLLAQGQPQHF; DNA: TGTGCCAGCAGTCTACTCGCCCAGGGACAGCCCCAGCATTTT
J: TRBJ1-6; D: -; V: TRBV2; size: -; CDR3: CASSGEGSSYNSPLHF; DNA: TGTGCCAGCAGTGGGGAAGGGAGCTCCTATAATTCACCCCTCCACTTT
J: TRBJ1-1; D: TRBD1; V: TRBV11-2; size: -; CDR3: CASSFYRGVSLNTEAFF; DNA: TGTGCCAGCAGCTTTTACAGGGGAGTGAGCTTGAACACTGAAGCTTTCTTT
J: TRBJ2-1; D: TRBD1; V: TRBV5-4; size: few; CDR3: CASSFDRAKEQFF; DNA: TGTGCCAGCAGCTTTGACAGGGCCAAAGAGCAGTTCTTC
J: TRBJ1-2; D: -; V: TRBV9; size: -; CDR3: CASSSLVYGYTF; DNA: TGTGCCAGCAGCAGTCTGGTCTATGGCTACACCTTC
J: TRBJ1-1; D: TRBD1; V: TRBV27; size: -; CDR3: CATRTGWTEAFF; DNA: TGTGCCACTCGGACAGGTTGGACTGAAGCTTTCTTT
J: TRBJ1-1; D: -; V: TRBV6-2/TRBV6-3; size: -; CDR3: CASSQHDRSLSTEAFF; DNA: TGTGCCAGCAGCCAACATGACAGGTCCCTGAGCACTGAAGCTTTCTTT
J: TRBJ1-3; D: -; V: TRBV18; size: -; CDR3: CASSLGRTGNTIYF; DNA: TGTGCCAGCTCGCTTGGACGGACTGGAAACACCATATATTTT
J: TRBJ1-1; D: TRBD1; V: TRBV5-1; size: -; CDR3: CASSYRDSHTEAFF; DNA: TGCGCCAGCAGCTACCGGGACAGCCACACTGAAGCTTTCTTT
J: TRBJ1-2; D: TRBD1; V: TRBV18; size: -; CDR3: CASSPGQGLYGYTF; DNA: TGTGCCAGCTCACCCGGACAGGGGCTCTATGGCTACACCTTC
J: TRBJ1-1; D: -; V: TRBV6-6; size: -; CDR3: CASSKDSKAFF; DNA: TGTGCCAGCAGTAAAGACAGTAAAGCTTTCTTT
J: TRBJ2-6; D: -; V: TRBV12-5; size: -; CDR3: CASRSSGANVLTF; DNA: TGTGCTTCCCGTTCATCTGGGGCCAACGTCCTGACTTTC
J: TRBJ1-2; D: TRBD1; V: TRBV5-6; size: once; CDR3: CASSLAGQGPYYGYTF; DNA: TGTGCCAGCAGCTTGGCCGGACAGGGGCCTTACTATGGCTACACCTTC
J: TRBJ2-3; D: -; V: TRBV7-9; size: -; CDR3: CASSLGRRTTDTQYF; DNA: TGTGCCAGCAGCTTAGGACGCCGAACCACAGATACGCAGTATTTT
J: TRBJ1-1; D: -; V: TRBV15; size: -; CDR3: CATRDRLNTEAFF; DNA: TGTGCCACCAGAGACAGGCTGAACACTGAAGCTTTCTTT
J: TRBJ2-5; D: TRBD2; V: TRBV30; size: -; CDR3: CAWSQGLEQETQYF; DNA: TGTGCCTGGAGTCAGGGACTAGAACAAGAGACCCAGTACTTC
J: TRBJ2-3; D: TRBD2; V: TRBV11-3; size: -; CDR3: CASSLGLTSTDTQYF; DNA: TGTGCCAGCAGCTTGGGACTAACTAGCACAGATACGCAGTATTTT
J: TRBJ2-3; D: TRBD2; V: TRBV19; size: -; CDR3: CASSIGTSGEDDTQYF; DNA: TGTGCCAGTAGTATTGGGACTAGCGGGGAGGATGATACGCAGTATTTT
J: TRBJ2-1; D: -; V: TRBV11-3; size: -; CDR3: CASSPGGTDYNEQFF; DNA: TGTGCCAGCAGCCCAGGCGGGACGGACTACAATGAGCAGTTCTTC
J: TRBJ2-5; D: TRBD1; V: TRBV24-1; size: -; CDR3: CATSDPTGGFAAETQYF; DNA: TGTGCCACCAGCGACCCGACAGGGGGCTTTGCTGCAGAGACCCAGTACTTC
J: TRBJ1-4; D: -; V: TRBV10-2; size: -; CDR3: CASSESGGGEKLFF; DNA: TGCGCCAGCAGTGAGTCCGGGGGCGGTGAAAAACTGTTTTTT
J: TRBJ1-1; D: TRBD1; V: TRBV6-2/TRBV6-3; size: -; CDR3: CASSSDRVEFF; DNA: TGTGCCAGCAGTTCGGACAGGGTTGAGTTCTTT
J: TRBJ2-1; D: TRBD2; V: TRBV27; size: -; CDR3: CASKSPLREGSGEQFF; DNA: TGTGCCAGCAAAAGCCCCCTTAGGGAGGGAAGCGGTGAGCAGTTCTTC
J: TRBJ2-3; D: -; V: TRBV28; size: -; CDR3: CASSFSPDTQYF; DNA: TGTGCCAGCAGTTTTTCGCCAGATACGCAGTATTTT
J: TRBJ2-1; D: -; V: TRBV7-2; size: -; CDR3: CASSFWETNEQFF; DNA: TGTGCCAGCAGCTTCTGGGAGACGAATGAGCAGTTCTTC
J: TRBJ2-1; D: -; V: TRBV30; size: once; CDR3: CAWKGDPSYNEQFF; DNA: TGTGCCTGGAAGGGCGACCCCTCCTACAATGAGCAGTTCTTC
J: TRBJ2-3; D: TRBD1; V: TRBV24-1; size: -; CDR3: CATSDLGTGGAGTDTQYF; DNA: TGTGCCACCAGTGACCTCGGGACAGGGGGCGCGGGCACAGATACGCAGTATTTT
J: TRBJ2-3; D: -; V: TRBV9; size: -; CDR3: CASSPSLGGGSGTDTQYF; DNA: TGTGCCAGCAGCCCCTCCTTAGGGGGGGGATCCGGCACAGATACGCAGTATTTT
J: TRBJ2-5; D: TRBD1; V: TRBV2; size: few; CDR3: CASQWTGMETQYF; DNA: TGTGCCAGCCAATGGACAGGGATGGAGACCCAGTACTTC
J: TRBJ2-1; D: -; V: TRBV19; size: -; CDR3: CASSIYGGANEQFF; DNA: TGTGCCAGTAGTATTTATGGGGGGGCCAATGAGCAGTTCTTC
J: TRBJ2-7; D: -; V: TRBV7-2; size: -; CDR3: CASSPEVVQGHEQYF; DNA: TGTGCCAGCAGCCCCGAGGTGGTTCAAGGTCACGAGCAGTACTTC
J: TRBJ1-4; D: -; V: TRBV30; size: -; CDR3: CAWRRSTNRILLAEKLFF; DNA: TGTGCCTGGAGAAGGTCGACAAACCGGATACTCCTTGCTGAAAAACTGTTTTTT
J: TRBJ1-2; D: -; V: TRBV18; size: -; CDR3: CASSPPMGFGYTF; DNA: TGTGCCAGCTCACCACCCATGGGGTTTGGCTACACCTTC
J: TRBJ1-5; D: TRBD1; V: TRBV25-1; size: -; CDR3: CASSDTGVPGQPQHF; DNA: TGTGCCAGCAGTGATACAGGGGTGCCAGGTCAGCCCCAGCATTTT
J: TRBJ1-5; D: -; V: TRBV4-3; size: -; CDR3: CASSQDTAPGSNQPQHF; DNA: TGCGCCAGCAGCCAAGATACCGCGCCGGGGAGCAATCAGCCCCAGCATTTT
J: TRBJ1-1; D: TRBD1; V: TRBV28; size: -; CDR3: CASSFGTGGAYTEAFF; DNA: TGTGCCAGCAGTTTCGGGACAGGGGGCGCTTACACTGAAGCTTTCTTT
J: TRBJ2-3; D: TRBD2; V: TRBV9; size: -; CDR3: CASSGLAGGHTDTQYF; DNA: TGTGCCAGCAGCGGTTTAGCGGGGGGGCATACAGATACGCAGTATTTT
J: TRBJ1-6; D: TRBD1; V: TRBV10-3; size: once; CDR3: CAIKGGQGHSPLHF; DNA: TGTGCCATCAAGGGGGGACAGGGACATTCACCCCTCCACTTT
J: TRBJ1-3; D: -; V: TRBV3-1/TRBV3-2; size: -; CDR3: CASSQTGSGNTIYF; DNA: TGTGCCAGCAGCCAAACAGGGTCTGGAAACACCATATATTTT
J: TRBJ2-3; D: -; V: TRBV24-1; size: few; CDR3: CATSHHREGDTQYF; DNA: TGTGCCACCAGTCATCACAGGGAAGGAGATACGCAGTATTTT